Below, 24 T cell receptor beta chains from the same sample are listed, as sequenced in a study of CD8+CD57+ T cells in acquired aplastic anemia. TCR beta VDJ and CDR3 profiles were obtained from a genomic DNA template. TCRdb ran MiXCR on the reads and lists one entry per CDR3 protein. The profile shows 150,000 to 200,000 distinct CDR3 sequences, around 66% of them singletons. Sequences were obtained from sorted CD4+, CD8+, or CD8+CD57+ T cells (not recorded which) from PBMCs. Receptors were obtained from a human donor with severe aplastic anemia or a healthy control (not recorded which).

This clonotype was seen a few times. The CDR3 is CAISETVDLLGGYTF. Written as DNA, the CDR3 is TGTGCCATCAGTGAAACCGTGGACCTTCTTGGAGGCTACACCTTC. The chain carries TRBV10-3 and TRBJ1-2; D remains ambiguous. Trimming cost V 3 bases and J 8 bases, with 19 bases left between them. The CDR3 consists of 15 residues. Germline values: CDR1 ENHRY, CDR2 SYGVKD.

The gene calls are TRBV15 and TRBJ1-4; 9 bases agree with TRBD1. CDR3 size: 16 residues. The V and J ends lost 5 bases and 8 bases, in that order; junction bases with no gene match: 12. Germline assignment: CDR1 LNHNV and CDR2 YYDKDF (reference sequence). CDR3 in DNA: TGTGCCACCAGCCGCAGCCTACAGGGGGCAGGGGAAAAACTGTTTTTT. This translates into CATSRSLQGAGEKLFF.

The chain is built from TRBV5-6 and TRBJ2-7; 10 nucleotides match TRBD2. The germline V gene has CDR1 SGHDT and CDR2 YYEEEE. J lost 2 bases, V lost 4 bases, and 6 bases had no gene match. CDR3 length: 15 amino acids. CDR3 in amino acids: CASSPWTSGPYEQYF. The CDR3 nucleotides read TGTGCCAGCAGCCCCTGGACTAGCGGTCCCTACGAGCAGTACTTC. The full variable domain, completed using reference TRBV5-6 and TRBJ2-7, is DAGVTQSPTHLIKTRGQQVTLRCSPKSGHDTVSWYQQALGQGPQFIFQYYEEEERQRGNFPDRFSGHQFPNYSSELNVNALLLGDSALYLCASSPWTSGPYEQYFGPGTRLTVT.

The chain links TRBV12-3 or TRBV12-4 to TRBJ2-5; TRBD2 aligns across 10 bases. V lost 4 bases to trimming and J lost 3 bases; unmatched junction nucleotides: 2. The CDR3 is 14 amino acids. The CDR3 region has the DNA TGTGCCAGCAGTTCCCTAGCGGGAGAAGAGACCCAGTACTTC. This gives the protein CASSSLAGEETQYF.

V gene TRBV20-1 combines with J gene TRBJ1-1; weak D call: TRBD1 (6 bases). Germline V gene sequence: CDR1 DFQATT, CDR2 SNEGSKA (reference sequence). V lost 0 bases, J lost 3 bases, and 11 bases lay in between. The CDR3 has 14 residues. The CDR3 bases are TGCAGTGCTAGAGAAGACGCAGGGGACACTGAAGCTTTCTTT. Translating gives CSAREDAGDTEAFF.

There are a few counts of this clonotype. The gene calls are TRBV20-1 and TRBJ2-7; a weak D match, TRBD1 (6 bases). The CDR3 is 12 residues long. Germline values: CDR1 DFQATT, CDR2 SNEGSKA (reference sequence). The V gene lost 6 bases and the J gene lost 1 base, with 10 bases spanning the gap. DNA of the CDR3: TGCAGTGCCAGAACAGGGTCCTACGAGCAGTACTTC. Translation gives CSARTGSYEQYF.

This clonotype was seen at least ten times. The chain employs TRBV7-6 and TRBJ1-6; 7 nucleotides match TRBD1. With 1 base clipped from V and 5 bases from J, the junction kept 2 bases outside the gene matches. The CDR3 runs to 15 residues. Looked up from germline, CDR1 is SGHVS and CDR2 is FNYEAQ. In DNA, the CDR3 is TGTGCCAGCAGCTTAGGGCAGGGGGATAATTCACCCCTCCACTTT. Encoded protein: CASSLGQGDNSPLHF.

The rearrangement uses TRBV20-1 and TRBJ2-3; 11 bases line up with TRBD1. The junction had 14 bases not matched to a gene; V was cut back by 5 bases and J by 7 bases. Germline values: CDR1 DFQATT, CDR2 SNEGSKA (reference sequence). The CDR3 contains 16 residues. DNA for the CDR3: TGCAGTGCTGGAGGCCTCCGGGACAGGGGGGCTTATACGCAGTATTTT. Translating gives CSAGGLRDRGAYTQYF.

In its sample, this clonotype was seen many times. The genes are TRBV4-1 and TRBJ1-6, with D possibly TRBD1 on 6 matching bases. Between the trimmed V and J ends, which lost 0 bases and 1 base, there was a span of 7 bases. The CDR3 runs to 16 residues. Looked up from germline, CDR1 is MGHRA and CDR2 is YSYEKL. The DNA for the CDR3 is TGCGCCAGCAGCCAAGAGGGGGCTTCCTATAATTCACCCCTCCACTTT. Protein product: CASSQEGASYNSPLHF.

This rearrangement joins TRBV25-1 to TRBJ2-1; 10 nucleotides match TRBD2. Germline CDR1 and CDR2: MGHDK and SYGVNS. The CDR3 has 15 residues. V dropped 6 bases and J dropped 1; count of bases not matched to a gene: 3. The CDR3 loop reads CASRTAGGSYNEQFF. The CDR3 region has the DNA TGTGCCAGCAGGACAGCGGGAGGGTCCTACAATGAGCAGTTCTTC.

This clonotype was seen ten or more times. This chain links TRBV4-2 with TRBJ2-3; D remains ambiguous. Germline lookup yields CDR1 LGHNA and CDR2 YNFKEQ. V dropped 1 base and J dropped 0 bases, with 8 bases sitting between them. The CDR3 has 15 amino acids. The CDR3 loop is CASSQAESSTDTQYF. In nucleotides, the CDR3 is TGTGCCAGCAGCCAAGCCGAGTCTAGCACAGATACGCAGTATTTT.

CDR3 sequence reads: CASTLPAGGGYTF. CDR3 in DNA: TGTGCCAGCACCCTCCCGGCCGGGGGCGGCTACACCTTC. The V and J genes are TRBV7-2 and TRBJ1-2; D might be TRBD1 (6 bases). Between the trimmed V and J ends, which lost 7 bases and 8 bases, there was a span of 17 bases. Per the germline V gene, CDR1 is SGHTA and CDR2 is FQGNSA. The CDR3 loop spans 13 amino acids.

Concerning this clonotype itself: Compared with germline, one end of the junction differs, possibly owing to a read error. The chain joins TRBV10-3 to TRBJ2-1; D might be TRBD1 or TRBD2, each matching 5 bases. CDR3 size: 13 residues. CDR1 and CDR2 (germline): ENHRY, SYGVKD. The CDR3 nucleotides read TGTGCCATCAGAACCGGGACCTACAATGAGCAGTCCTTC. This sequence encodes CAIRTGTYNEQSF.

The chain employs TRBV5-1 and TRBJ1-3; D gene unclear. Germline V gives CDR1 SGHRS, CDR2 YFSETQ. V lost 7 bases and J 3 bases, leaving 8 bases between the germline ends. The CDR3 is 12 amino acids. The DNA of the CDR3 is TGCGCCAGCGGAACAGATGGAAACACCATATATTTT. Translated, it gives CASGTDGNTIYF. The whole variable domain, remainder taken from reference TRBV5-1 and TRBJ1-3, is KAGVTQTPRYLIKTRGQQVTLSCSPISGHRSVSWYQQTPGQGLQFLFEYFSETQRNKGNFPGRFSGRQFSNSRSEMNVSTLELGDSALYLCASGTDGNTIYFGEGSWLTVV.

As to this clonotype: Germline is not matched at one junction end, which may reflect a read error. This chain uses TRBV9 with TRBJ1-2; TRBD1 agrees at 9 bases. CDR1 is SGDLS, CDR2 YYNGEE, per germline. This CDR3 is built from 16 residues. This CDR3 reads CASSYLGTGSGYGYAF. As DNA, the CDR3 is TGTGCCAGCAGTTATTTGGGGACAGGGTCTGGGTATGGCTACGCCTTC.

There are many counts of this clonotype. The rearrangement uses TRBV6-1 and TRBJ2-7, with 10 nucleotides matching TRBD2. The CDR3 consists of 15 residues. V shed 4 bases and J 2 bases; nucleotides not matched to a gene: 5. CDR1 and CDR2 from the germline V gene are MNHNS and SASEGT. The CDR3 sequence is CASSGLAGGAYEQYF. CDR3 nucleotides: TGTGCCAGCAGTGGACTAGCGGGCGGCGCCTACGAGCAGTACTTC.

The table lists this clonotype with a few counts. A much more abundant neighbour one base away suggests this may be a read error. CDR3 nucleotide sequence: TGTGCCACCAGCTTGGGACAGTCGTACTCCTACGAGCAGTACTTC. This encodes CATSLGQSYSYEQYF. This chain uses TRBV15 with TRBJ2-7; 7 bases align to TRBD1. Trimming cost V 5 bases and J 0 bases; bases outside gene matches: 7. The CDR3 totals 15 residues. Germline V gene lookup returns CDR1 LNHNV and CDR2 YYDKDF (reference sequence). Full variable domain (remainder filled in from reference TRBV15 and TRBJ2-7): DAMVIQNPRYQVTQFGKPVTLSCSQTLNHNVMYWYQQKSSQAPKLLFHYYDKDFNNEADTPDNFQSRRPNTSFCFLDIRSPGLGDTAMYLCATSLGQSYSYEQYFGPGTRLTVT.

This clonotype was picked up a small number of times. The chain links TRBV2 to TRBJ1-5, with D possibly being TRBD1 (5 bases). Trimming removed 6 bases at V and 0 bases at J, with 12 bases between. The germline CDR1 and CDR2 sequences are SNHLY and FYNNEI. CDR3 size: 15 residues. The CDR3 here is CASRGTEYSNQPQHF. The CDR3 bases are TGTGCCAGCAGGGGGACGGAGTATAGCAATCAGCCCCAGCATTTT.

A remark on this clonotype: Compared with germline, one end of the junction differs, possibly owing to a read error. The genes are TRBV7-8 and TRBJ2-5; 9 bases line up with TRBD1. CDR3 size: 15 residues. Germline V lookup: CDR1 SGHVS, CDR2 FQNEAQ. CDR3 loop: CAGSFHDRGQETQYF. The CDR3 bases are TGTGCCGGCAGCTTCCACGACAGGGGGCAAGAGACCCAGTACTTC.

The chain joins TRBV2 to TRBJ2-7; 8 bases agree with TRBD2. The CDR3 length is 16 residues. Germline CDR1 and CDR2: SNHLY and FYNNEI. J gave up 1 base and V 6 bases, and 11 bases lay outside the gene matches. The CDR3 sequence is CASRRGAGASSYEQYF. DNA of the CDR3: TGTGCCAGCAGGCGGGGGGCAGGGGCGTCTTCCTACGAGCAGTACTTC.

The CDR3 nucleotides read TGCGCCAGCAGCTTGTCCAGGGACTATGGCTACACCTTC. It specifies CASSLSRDYGYTF. This chain uses TRBV5-1 with TRBJ1-2; possible D gene TRBD1, 5 bases. Per the germline V gene, CDR1 is SGHRS and CDR2 is YFSETQ. The V end lost 1 base, the J end lost 3 bases, and 7 bases lay between the germline ends. This CDR3 comprises 13 residues.

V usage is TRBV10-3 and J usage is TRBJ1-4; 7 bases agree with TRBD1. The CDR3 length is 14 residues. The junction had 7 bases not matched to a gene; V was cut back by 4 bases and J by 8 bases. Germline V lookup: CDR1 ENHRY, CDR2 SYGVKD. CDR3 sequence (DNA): TGTGCCATCAGTGTGACAGGGCGTGGGGAAAAACTGTTTTTT. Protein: CAISVTGRGEKLFF.

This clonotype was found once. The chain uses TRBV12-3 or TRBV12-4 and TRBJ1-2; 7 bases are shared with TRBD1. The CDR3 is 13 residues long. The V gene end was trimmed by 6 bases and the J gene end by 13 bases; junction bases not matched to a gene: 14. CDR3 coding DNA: TGTGCCAGCAGGAACCAGGGACAGCCGCCCTCCACCTTC. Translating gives CASRNQGQPPSTF.

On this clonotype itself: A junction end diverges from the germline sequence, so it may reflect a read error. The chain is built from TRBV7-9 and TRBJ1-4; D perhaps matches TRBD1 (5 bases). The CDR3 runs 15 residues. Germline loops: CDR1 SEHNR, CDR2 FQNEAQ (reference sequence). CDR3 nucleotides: TGTGCCAGCAGCCTGGACAAGCACCCTAATGAAAAACCGTTTTTT. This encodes CASSLDKHPNEKPFF.